One and the same sample provided the 28 T cell receptor beta chains below, sequenced in a study of blood T cell repertoires in COVID-19. The assay was immunoSEQ multiplex PCR, and TCRdb's table has in-frame clones only and misses some. The data contain around 140,000 clones, approximately 80% of them seen just once; the ten biggest clones take up roughly 3.8%. Source material: PBMCs or T cells enriched from blood (not recorded which). These receptor sequences come from a man between 45 and 60 years old in a cohort exposed to, infected with or recovered from COVID-19 (not recorded which).

The chain combines TRBV19 with TRBJ2-7; TRBD1 matches 7 bases. Trimming took 5 bases from V and 0 from J; bases not matched to a gene: 1. The CDR3 sequence is 13 residues long. Germline values: CDR1 LNHDA, CDR2 SQIVND (reference sequence). The CDR3 protein is CASSGTVSYEQYF. CDR3 bases: TGTGCCAGTAGTGGGACAGTCTCCTACGAGCAGTACTTC.

The chain joins TRBV11-2 to TRBJ2-6; D remains ambiguous. CDR3 length: 17 amino acids. Germline assignment: CDR1 SGHAT and CDR2 FQNNGV. V shed 5 bases and J shed 0 bases, with 14 bases lying between them. CDR3 in amino acids: CASSHSFFVSGANVLTF. In nucleotides, the CDR3 is TGTGCCAGCAGCCACTCCTTTTTTGTCTCTGGGGCCAACGTCCTGACTTTC. Combining the CDR3 with reference TRBV11-2 and TRBJ2-6 gives the whole variable domain EAGVAQSPRYKIIEKRQSVAFWCNPISGHATLYWYQQILGQGPKLLIQFQNNGVVDDSQLPKDRFSAERLKGVDSTLKIQPAKLEDSAVYLCASSHSFFVSGANVLTFGAGSRLTVL.

This clone was seen only a few times. The chain is built from TRBV12-3 or TRBV12-4 and TRBJ1-5; no firm D call. V lost 4 bases and J 6 bases, leaving 7 bases between the germline ends. CDR3 size: 12 residues. For the CDR3, the DNA is TGTGCCAGCAGTTCCTCCGGTCAGCCCCAGCATTTT. It yields the protein CASSSSGQPQHF.

The chain is built from TRBV7-9 and TRBJ1-2; TRBD1 aligns across 8 bases. The CDR3 sequence is 14 residues long. Germline V gene data show CDR1 as SEHNR and CDR2 as FQNEAQ (reference sequence). The V gene end was trimmed by 3 bases and the J gene end by 4 bases; junction bases not matched to a gene: 4. The CDR3 here is CASSFGTGPYGYTF. The CDR3 region has the DNA TGTGCCAGCAGCTTTGGGACAGGTCCCTATGGCTACACCTTC.

The chain couples TRBV10-2 to TRBJ2-3, with D maybe TRBD1 (5 bases). The CDR3 is 11 amino acids. Trimming shortened V by 8 bases and J by 10 bases, and 13 bases separated the two germline ends. Germline V lookup: CDR1 WSHSY, CDR2 SAAADI. CDR3 bases: TGCGCCAGCGGACCATTACAGGCGCAGTATTTT. Protein: CASGPLQAQYF.

The rearrangement uses TRBV9 and TRBJ1-4; TRBD1 aligns across 8 bases. V trimming: 3 bases; J trimming: 8 bases; junction bases outside the gene matches: 9. The CDR3 consists of 15 residues. Per the germline V gene, CDR1 is SGDLS and CDR2 is YYNGEE. The CDR3 DNA sequence: TGTGCCAGCAGCGCCGGGCAGGGGGCGCAGGAAAAACTGTTTTTT. Protein product: CASSAGQGAQEKLFF.

The V and J genes are TRBV29-1 and TRBJ2-2, with TRBD1 as a possible D gene (6 bases). V gave up 6 bases and J gave up 4 bases, with 12 bases separating them. The germline gives CDR1 SQVTM, CDR2 ANQGSEA. The CDR3 has 13 amino acids. The chain's CDR3 is CSVYRVGTGELFF. The CDR3 DNA sequence: TGCAGCGTGTACAGGGTTGGCACCGGGGAGCTGTTTTTT.

J is TRBJ2-7 and V is TRBV3-1 (or the pseudogene TRBV3-2); 15 positions match TRBD2. Germline CDR1 and CDR2: LGHDT and YNNKEL (reference sequence). Trimming at V came to 0 bases and at J to 4 bases, leaving 7 bases not matched to a gene. The CDR3 runs to 18 residues. The CDR3 here is CASSQDGLAGGTLYEQYF. The DNA of the CDR3 is TGTGCCAGCAGCCAAGATGGACTAGCGGGGGGGACCCTTTACGAGCAGTACTTC.

This rearrangement joins TRBV24-1 to TRBJ1-2; 8 nucleotides align to TRBD1. After removal of 3 bases from V and 4 bases from J, the junction contained 9 bases not matched to a gene. The CDR3 sequence is 16 residues long. Germline assignment: CDR1 KGHDR and CDR2 SFDVKD. The CDR3 loop reads CATSDQTGQGGYGYTF. For the CDR3, the DNA is TGTGCCACCAGTGATCAGACCGGACAGGGCGGCTATGGCTACACCTTC.

DNA of the CDR3: TGCGCCAGCAGCCAGGGGGACAGGCATAATTCACCCCTCCACTTT. As protein: CASSQGDRHNSPLHF. V and J are TRBV4-1 and TRBJ1-6, with TRBD1 matching over 8 bases. The V segment lost 3 bases and the J segment 5 bases; nucleotides outside the gene matches: 3. Germline V lookup: CDR1 MGHRA, CDR2 YSYEKL. The CDR3 is 15 residues long.

The chain links TRBV28 to TRBJ2-3, with a possible D match to TRBD2 (6 bases). The V end lost 5 bases, the J end lost 3 bases, and 6 bases lay between the germline ends. CDR3 size: 12 residues. Germline V lookup: CDR1 MDHEN, CDR2 SYDVKM. The CDR3 DNA is TGTGCCAGCAGTAGCGGGACAGATACGCAGTATTTT. Translated, it gives CASSSGTDTQYF.

This sequence joins TRBV18 and TRBJ1-1; possible D gene TRBD1, 6 bases. Trimming took off 3 bases at V and 6 bases at J, with 26 bases between the two ends. CDR1 is KGHSH and CDR2 is LQKENI in the germline V gene. The CDR3 has 18 residues. As DNA, the CDR3 is TGTGCCAGCTCACCCGGGCCACAGGGTTTTTTCTCCGGTGCTGAAGCTTTCTTT. Protein sequence: CASSPGPQGFFSGAEAFF. The full variable domain, rest sourced from reference TRBV18 and TRBJ1-1, is NAGVMQNPRHLVRRRGQEARLRCSPMKGHSHVYWYRQLPEEGLKFMVYLQKENIIDESGMPKERFSAEFPKEGPSILRIQQVVRGDSAAYFCASSPGPQGFFSGAEAFFGQGTRLTVV.

The chain links TRBV3-1 (or the pseudogene TRBV3-2) to TRBJ2-1, with 7 bases fitting TRBD1. The germline gives CDR1 LGHDT, CDR2 YNNKEL (reference sequence). V gave up 4 bases and J gave up 3 bases; unmatched junction bases: 3. The CDR3 contains 14 residues. The CDR3 loop reads CASSLTGDYNEQFF. The CDR3 bases are TGTGCCAGCAGCCTAACAGGGGACTACAATGAGCAGTTCTTC.

The rearrangement links TRBV2 to TRBJ1-2; 7 nucleotides align to TRBD1. V lost 6 bases to trimming and J lost 1 base; unmatched junction nucleotides: 17. Germline-derived CDR1 and CDR2 are SNHLY and FYNNEI. CDR3 length: 18 amino acids. CDR3 sequence (DNA): TGTGCCAGCAGGAGAGAGAATTTAGACAGGGCGGTTAACTATGGCTACACCTTC. Translating it yields CASRRENLDRAVNYGYTF.

The V and J genes are TRBV28 and TRBJ2-1, with 8 bases that match TRBD2. The CDR3 totals 15 residues. Germline CDR1 reads MDHEN; CDR2 reads SYDVKM. The trim removed 7 bases at V and 6 bases at J, leaving 11 bases unmatched. DNA for the CDR3: TGTGCCAGCAATAAACCAGCGGGAGCGGGCAATGAGCAGTTCTTC. It codes for CASNKPAGAGNEQFF.

The chain employs TRBV6-5 and TRBJ2-1; D is perhaps TRBD2 (7 bases). Germline assignment: CDR1 MNHEY and CDR2 SVGAGI. The germline V and J ends were trimmed by 2 bases and 4 bases, with 12 bases remaining between them. This CDR3 region has 15 residues. The CDR3 DNA reads as TGTGCCAGCAGTTACGGCGGGGGCCGTTACAATGAGCAGTTCTTC. Its protein is CASSYGGGRYNEQFF.

The J gene is TRBJ2-1, the V gene TRBV18; 10 nucleotides line up with TRBD2. This CDR3 comprises 17 residues. The ends lost 0 bases at V and 7 bases at J; junction bases unmatched: 9. CDR1 KGHSH and CDR2 LQKENI come from the germline V gene. CDR3 residues: CASSPPRLAGPRNEQFF. CDR3 nucleotides: TGTGCCAGCTCACCACCGAGACTAGCGGGCCCTCGGAATGAGCAGTTCTTC.

The genes are TRBV7-2 and TRBJ2-1, with TRBD1 matching 10 bases. V gave up 2 bases and J gave up 6 bases; unmatched junction bases: 4. This CDR3 is 15 amino acids long. Germline V gene sequence: CDR1 SGHTA, CDR2 FQGNSA. CDR3 sequence: CASSLSGQGSNEQFF. CDR3 in DNA: TGTGCCAGCAGCTTATCGGGACAGGGGAGCAATGAGCAGTTCTTC.

The V and J genes are TRBV10-3 and TRBJ1-2; D is undetermined. The CDR3 has 13 residues. The V and J ends lost 2 bases and 7 bases respectively, with 11 bases between them. The germline V gene has CDR1 ENHRY and CDR2 SYGVKD. CDR3 in amino acids: CAISEGGLAGYTF. In DNA form, the CDR3 reads TGTGCCATCAGTGAGGGAGGGCTCGCTGGCTACACCTTC.

The rearrangement joins TRBV7-2 to TRBJ2-1; 12 bases are a match to TRBD2. Germline lookup yields CDR1 SGHTA and CDR2 FQGNSA. The V gene end was trimmed by 5 bases and the J gene end by 9 bases; junction bases not matched to a gene: 8. The CDR3 is 15 residues long. CDR3 amino acids: CASSPRLAGGGEQFF. The CDR3 bases are TGTGCCAGCAGCCCCAGGCTAGCGGGGGGGGGTGAGCAGTTCTTC.

The J gene is TRBJ2-3, the V gene TRBV28; maybe TRBD1 (6 bases). This CDR3 is built from 12 residues. V lost 10 bases to trimming and J lost 4 bases, with 12 bases between them. Germline V CDR1 and CDR2: MDHEN, SYDVKM. CDR3 DNA sequence: TGTGCCACCGACAGGCCCGCAGATACGCAGTATTTT. It specifies CATDRPADTQYF. Drawing the rest from reference TRBV28 and TRBJ2-3, the complete variable domain is DVKVTQSSRYLVKRTGEKVFLECVQDMDHENMFWYRQDPGLGLRLIYFSYDVKMKEKGDIPEGYSVSREKKERFSLILESASTNQTSMYLCATDRPADTQYFGPGTRLTVL.

V usage is TRBV14 and J usage is TRBJ2-1; D gene unclear. Trimming pared 0 bases from V and 12 bases from J, leaving 12 bases between. The CDR3 length is 13 residues. Germline V gene data show CDR1 as SGHDN and CDR2 as FVKESK. In nucleotides, the CDR3 is TGTGCCAGCAGCCAAGATGCCTCTTTGAGGCAGTTCTTC. The encoded protein is CASSQDASLRQFF. Full variable domain (outside the CDR3, taken from reference TRBV14 and TRBJ2-1): EAGVTQFPSHSVIEKGQTVTLRCDPISGHDNLYWYRRVMGKEIKFLLHFVKESKQDESGMPNNRFLAERTGGTYSTLKVQPAELEDSGVYFCASSQDASLRQFFGPGTRLTVL.

This sequence joins TRBV5-1 and TRBJ1-1, with 7 bases matching TRBD1. The germline CDR1 and CDR2 sequences are SGHRS and YFSETQ. The CDR3 has 15 residues. V gave up 3 bases and J gave up 0 bases; unmatched junction bases: 5. Written as DNA, the CDR3 is TGCGCCAGCAGCTCGGGACAGAGATTGAACACTGAAGCTTTCTTT. The encoded protein is CASSSGQRLNTEAFF.

The J gene is TRBJ2-7, the V gene TRBV27; possible D gene TRBD1, 5 bases. The CDR3 has 14 residues. The V end lost 8 bases, the J end lost 5 bases, and 19 bases lay between the germline ends. CDR1 is MNHEY and CDR2 is SMNVEV in the germline V gene (reference sequence). The CDR3 spells CASQNLRVMNEQYF. The DNA of the CDR3 is TGTGCCAGCCAGAACCTCAGGGTAATGAACGAGCAGTACTTC.

CDR3 protein: CASSQGGFNEKLFF. The DNA for the CDR3 is TGTGCCAGCAGCCAAGGAGGGTTTAATGAAAAACTGTTTTTT. The rearrangement uses TRBV3-1 (or the pseudogene TRBV3-2) and TRBJ1-4; no reliable D call. The germline gives CDR1 LGHDT, CDR2 YNNKEL (reference sequence). V gave up 1 base and J gave up 4 bases, with 7 bases separating them. CDR3 length: 14 amino acids.

The rearrangement joins TRBV5-1 to TRBJ2-1; the match to TRBD2 covers 9 bases. Germline V gene lookup returns CDR1 SGHRS and CDR2 YFSETQ. This CDR3 spans 17 amino acids. Germline trimming cut 0 bases from V and 1 base from J; bases unmatched to any gene: 5. The CDR3 DNA sequence: TGCGCCAGCAGCTTGGATCCCACTAGCGGGTCCTACAATGAGCAGTTCTTC. It yields the protein CASSLDPTSGSYNEQFF.

This clone was observed a handful of times. The CDR3 reads CASSQTRGEKLFF. As DNA, the CDR3 is TGCGCCAGCAGCCAGACGAGGGGGGAAAAACTGTTTTTT. The V call is TRBV4-1, the J call TRBJ1-4, with a tentative D call TRBD1 (6 bases). V lost 3 bases to trimming and J lost 8 bases, with 10 bases between them. CDR3 size: 13 residues. Germline CDR1 and CDR2: MGHRA and YSYEKL.

This clone was seen only once. The chain recombines TRBV27 with TRBJ2-1; TRBD1 matches at 8 bases. This CDR3 has 16 residues. CDR1 MNHEY and CDR2 SMNVEV come from the germline V gene (reference sequence). Trimming removed 4 bases from V and 4 bases from J; junction bases left unmatched: 9. The CDR3 sequence is CASSSPGQGPYNEQFF. In nucleotides, the CDR3 is TGTGCCAGCAGTTCCCCAGGACAGGGACCATACAATGAGCAGTTCTTC.